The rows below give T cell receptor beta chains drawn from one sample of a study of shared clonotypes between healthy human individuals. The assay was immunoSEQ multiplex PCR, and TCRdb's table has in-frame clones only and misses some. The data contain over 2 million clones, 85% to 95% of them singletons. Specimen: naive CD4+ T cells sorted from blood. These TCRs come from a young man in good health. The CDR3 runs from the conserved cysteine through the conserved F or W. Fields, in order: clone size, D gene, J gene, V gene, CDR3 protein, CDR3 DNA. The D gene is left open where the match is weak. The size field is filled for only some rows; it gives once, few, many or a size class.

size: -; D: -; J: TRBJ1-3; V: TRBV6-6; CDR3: CASSELTGSGNTIYF; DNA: TGTGCCAGCAGCGAGCTTACAGGGTCTGGAAACACCATATATTTT
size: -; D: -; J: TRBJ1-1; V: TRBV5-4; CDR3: CASSSGPMNTEAFF; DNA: TGTGCCAGCAGTTCGGGCCCCATGAACACTGAAGCTTTCTTT
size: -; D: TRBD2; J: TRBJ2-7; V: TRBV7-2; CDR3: CASSLVGTSGRGYEQYF; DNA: TGTGCCAGCAGCTTAGTAGGGACTAGCGGGAGAGGCTACGAGCAGTACTTC
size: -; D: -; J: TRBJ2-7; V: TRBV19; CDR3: CASSLRGFSYEQYF; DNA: TGTGCCAGTAGTTTGCGAGGGTTCTCCTACGAGCAGTACTTC
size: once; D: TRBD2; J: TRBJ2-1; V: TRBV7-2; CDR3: CASSSSGTTILEQFF; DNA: TGTGCCAGCAGCTCTAGCGGAACCACCATCCTCGAGCAGTTCTTC
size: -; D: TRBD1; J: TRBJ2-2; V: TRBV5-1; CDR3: CASSPPGQGDTGELFF; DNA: TGCGCCAGCAGCCCCCCGGGGCAGGGGGACACCGGGGAGCTGTTTTTT
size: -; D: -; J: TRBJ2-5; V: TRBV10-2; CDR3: CASSESGQETQYF; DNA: TGCGCCAGCAGTGAGTCAGGACAAGAGACCCAGTACTTC
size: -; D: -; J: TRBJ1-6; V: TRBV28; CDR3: CASSLYSQNSPLHF; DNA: TGTGCCAGCAGTTTGTATTCCCAAAATTCACCCCTCCACTTT
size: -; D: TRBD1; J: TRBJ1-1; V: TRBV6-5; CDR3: CASRETGALTEAFF; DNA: TGTGCCAGCAGGGAGACAGGGGCCCTCACTGAAGCTTTCTTT
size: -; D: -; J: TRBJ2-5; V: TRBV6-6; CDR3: CASSSQQGREETQYF; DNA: TGTGCCAGCAGTTCACAACAGGGAAGGGAAGAGACCCAGTACTTC
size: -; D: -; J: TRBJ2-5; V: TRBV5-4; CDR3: CASSTDPVGTQYF; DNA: TGTGCCAGCAGCACAGATCCGGTTGGGACCCAGTACTTC
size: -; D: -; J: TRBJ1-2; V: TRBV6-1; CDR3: CASSVRTAESYGYTF; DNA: TGTGCCAGCAGTGTCCGGACAGCCGAGTCCTATGGCTACACCTTC
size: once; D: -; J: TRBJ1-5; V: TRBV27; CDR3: CASSPGAFLWGNQPQHF; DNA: TGTGCCAGCAGCCCAGGGGCTTTCTTATGGGGCAATCAGCCCCAGCATTTT
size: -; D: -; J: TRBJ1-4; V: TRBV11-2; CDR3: CASSWSSVATNEKLFF; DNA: TGTGCCAGCAGCTGGTCTTCGGTGGCAACTAATGAAAAACTGTTTTTT
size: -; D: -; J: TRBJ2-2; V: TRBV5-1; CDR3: CASRLPEGSGELFF; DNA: TGCGCCAGCCGCCTGCCGGAGGGTTCCGGGGAGCTGTTTTTT
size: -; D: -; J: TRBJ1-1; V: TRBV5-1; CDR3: CASSLRYSVQTGGAEAFF; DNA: TGCGCCAGCAGCTTGCGATACTCTGTGCAGACAGGTGGGGCTGAAGCTTTCTTT
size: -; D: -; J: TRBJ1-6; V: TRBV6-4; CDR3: CASSATGYNSPLHF; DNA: TGTGCCAGCAGTGCCACGGGGTATAATTCACCCCTCCACTTT
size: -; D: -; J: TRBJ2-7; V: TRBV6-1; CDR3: CASTWGKGLTYEQYF; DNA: TGTGCCAGCACTTGGGGAAAGGGCCTAACCTACGAGCAGTACTTC
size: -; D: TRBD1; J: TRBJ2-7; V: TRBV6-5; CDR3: CASSRTGAYEQYF; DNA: TGTGCCAGCAGCAGGACAGGAGCCTACGAGCAGTACTTC
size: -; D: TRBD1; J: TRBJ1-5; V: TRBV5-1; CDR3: CASSRDSSNQPQHF; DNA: TGCGCCAGCAGCCGGGACAGCTCCAATCAGCCCCAGCATTTT
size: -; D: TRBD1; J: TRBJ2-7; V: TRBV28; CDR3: CASSPSPPGQGTGYEQYF; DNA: TGTGCCAGCAGCCCTAGTCCCCCTGGACAGGGGACGGGCTACGAGCAGTACTTC
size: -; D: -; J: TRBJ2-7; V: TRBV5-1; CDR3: CASSLELWGREQYF; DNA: TGCGCCAGCAGCTTGGAGTTGTGGGGGAGGGAGCAGTACTTC
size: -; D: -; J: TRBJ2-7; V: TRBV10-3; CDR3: CAISESIGRGATSYEQYF; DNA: TGTGCCATCAGTGAGTCGATAGGTAGAGGCGCTACCTCCTACGAGCAGTACTTC
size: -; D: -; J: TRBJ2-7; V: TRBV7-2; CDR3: CASSLGRLYEQYF; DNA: TGTGCCAGCAGCTTAGGGCGACTCTACGAGCAGTACTTC
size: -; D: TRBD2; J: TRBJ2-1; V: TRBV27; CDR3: CASRGGGSSNEQFF; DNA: TGTGCCAGCAGGGGCGGGGGGTCGTCCAATGAGCAGTTCTTC
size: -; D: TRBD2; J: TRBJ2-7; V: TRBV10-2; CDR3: CASSEVWLAGYEQYF; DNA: TGCGCCAGCAGTGAGGTCTGGCTAGCGGGGTACGAGCAGTACTTC
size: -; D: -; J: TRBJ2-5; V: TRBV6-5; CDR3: CASSRDTQYQETQYF; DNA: TGTGCCAGCAGCCGGGACACGCAGTACCAAGAGACCCAGTACTTC
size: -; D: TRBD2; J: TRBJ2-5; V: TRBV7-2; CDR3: CASSWTRTLETQYF; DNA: TGTGCCAGCAGCTGGACTAGAACCCTGGAGACCCAGTACTTC
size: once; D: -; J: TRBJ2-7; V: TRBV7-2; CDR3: CASSLPGYRYEQYF; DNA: TGTGCCAGCAGCTTACCCGGCTACCGCTACGAGCAGTACTTC
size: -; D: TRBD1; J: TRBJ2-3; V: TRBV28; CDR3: CASSSPGAGGSDTQYF; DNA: TGTGCCAGCAGTTCCCCGGGGGCAGGGGGCTCAGATACGCAGTATTTT
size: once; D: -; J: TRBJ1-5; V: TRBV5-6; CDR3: CASSLMGINQPQHF; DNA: TGTGCCAGCAGCTTGATGGGGATTAATCAGCCCCAGCATTTT
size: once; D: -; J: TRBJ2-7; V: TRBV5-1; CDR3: CASSSEREQYF; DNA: TGCGCCAGCAGCTCGGAACGCGAGCAGTACTTC
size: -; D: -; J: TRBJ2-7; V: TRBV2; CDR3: CASRVSVDEQYF; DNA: TGTGCCAGCAGGGTCTCTGTTGACGAGCAGTACTTC
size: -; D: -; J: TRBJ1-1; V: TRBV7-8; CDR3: CASSPQQGAEAFF; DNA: TGTGCCAGCAGCCCGCAACAGGGCGCTGAAGCTTTCTTT
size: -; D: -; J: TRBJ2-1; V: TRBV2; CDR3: CASTGPPGINEQFF; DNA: TGTGCCAGCACCGGGCCTCCGGGCATCAATGAGCAGTTCTTC
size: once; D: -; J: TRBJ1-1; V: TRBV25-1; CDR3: CASSERGGRTEAFF; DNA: TGTGCCAGCAGTGAAAGGGGCGGCCGGACTGAAGCTTTCTTT
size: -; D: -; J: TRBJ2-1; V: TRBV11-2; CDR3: CASRASPVGEQFF; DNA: TGTGCCAGCAGGGCCTCGCCGGTGGGTGAGCAGTTCTTC
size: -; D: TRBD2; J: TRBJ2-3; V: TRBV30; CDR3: CAWSVRGGADTQYF; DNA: TGTGCCTGGAGTGTCCGGGGGGGGGCCGATACGCAGTATTTT
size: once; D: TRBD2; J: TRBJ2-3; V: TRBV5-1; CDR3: CASSAGLAGSVTDTQYF; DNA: TGCGCCAGCAGCGCGGGACTAGCGGGAAGTGTAACAGATACGCAGTATTTT